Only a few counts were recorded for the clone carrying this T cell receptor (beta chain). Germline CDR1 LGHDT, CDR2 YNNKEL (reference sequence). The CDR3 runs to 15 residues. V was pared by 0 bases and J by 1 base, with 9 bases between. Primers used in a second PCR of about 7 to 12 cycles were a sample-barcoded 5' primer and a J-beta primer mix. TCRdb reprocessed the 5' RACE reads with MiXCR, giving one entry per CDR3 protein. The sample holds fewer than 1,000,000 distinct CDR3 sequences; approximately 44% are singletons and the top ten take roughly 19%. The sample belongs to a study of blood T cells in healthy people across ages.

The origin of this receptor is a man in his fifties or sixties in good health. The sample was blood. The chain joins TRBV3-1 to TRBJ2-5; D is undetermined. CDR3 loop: CASSQDQASQETQYF. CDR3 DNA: TGTGCCAGCAGCCAAGATCAAGCGTCCCAAGAGACCCAGTACTTC.